This is a list of T cell receptor beta chains from one sample in a study of beta chain features in type 1 diabetes. Sequencing used immunoSEQ multiplex PCR; TCRdb keeps in-frame clones, though not all of them. The data contain 130,000 to 150,000 clones, roughly 48% of them singletons. Material: Tregs from blood. The receptors come from a man aged 18 to 29 in good health. The CDR3 runs from the conserved cysteine through the conserved F or W. D genes are given only for firm matches. Size is omitted from some rows. Given values are once, few, many or a class for expanded clones.

V	D	size	J	CDR3	DNA
TRBV29-1	NA	NA	TRBJ1-6	CSVRLVGSNSPLHF	TGCAGCGTTCGATTGGTGGGCAGTAATTCACCCCTCCACTTT
TRBV5-1	NA	NA	TRBJ2-4	CASSLSGALGNIQYF	TGCGCCAGCAGCCTAAGTGGGGCTTTGGGAAACATTCAGTACTTC
TRBV7-9	NA	NA	TRBJ1-2	CASKLAELYGYTF	TGTGCCAGCAAGTTAGCTGAGCTCTATGGCTACACCTTC
TRBV7-2	TRBD1	once	TRBJ2-2	CASSHRTGLGPGELFF	TGTGCCAGCAGCCACCGGACAGGGCTGGGGCCGGGGGAGCTGTTTTTT
TRBV5-5	TRBD1	NA	TRBJ2-5	CASSGDRGAGTQYF	TGTGCCAGCAGCGGGGACAGGGGAGCTGGGACCCAGTACTTC
TRBV5-4	NA	NA	TRBJ2-2	CASRDGGRRVTGELFF	TGTGCCAGCAGAGATGGTGGGCGCCGAGTCACCGGGGAGCTGTTTTTT
TRBV7-2	NA	few	TRBJ2-1	CASSLEGRSYNEQFF	TGTGCCAGCAGCTTAGAAGGGAGGTCCTACAATGAGCAGTTCTTC
TRBV27	NA	few	TRBJ2-7	CASSSSGGAVYEQYF	TGTGCCAGCAGTTCATCAGGAGGGGCGGTCTACGAGCAGTACTTC
TRBV5-6	TRBD1	NA	TRBJ2-3	CASSSPRDRRTDTQYF	TGTGCCAGCAGCTCACCCAGGGACAGACGCACAGATACGCAGTATTTT
TRBV5-4	NA	NA	TRBJ1-6	CASSPKRASYNSPLHF	TGTGCCAGCAGCCCGAAGCGCGCGTCCTATAATTCACCCCTCCACTTT
TRBV11-2	NA	NA	TRBJ1-2	CASRGLTGFNYGYTF	TGTGCCAGCAGAGGACTTACAGGGTTTAACTATGGCTACACCTTC
TRBV5-5	NA	NA	TRBJ2-5	CASSLLRIQETQYF	TGTGCCAGCAGCTTACTACGCATCCAAGAGACCCAGTACTTC
TRBV2	TRBD1	NA	TRBJ1-5	CASRTGTGQPQHF	TGTGCCAGCAGGACAGGGACTGGACAGCCCCAGCATTTT
TRBV27	NA	NA	TRBJ2-7	CASSFRQGYEQYF	TGTGCCAGCAGTTTTCGGCAGGGTTACGAGCAGTACTTC
TRBV6-1	TRBD1	few	TRBJ1-1	CASINDRGTEAFF	TGTGCCAGCATTAATGACAGGGGCACTGAAGCTTTCTTT
TRBV5-1	TRBD1	NA	TRBJ1-1	CASSSQAGGEAFF	TGCGCCAGCAGCTCCCAAGCAGGGGGGGAAGCTTTCTTT
TRBV6-1	NA	NA	TRBJ1-4	CASSEGGTNEKLFF	TGTGCCAGCAGTGAAGGGGGCACTAATGAAAAACTGTTTTTT
TRBV2	TRBD1	once	TRBJ1-5	CASSLRQGNQPQHF	TGTGCCAGCAGCCTTAGACAGGGCAACCAGCCCCAGCATTTT
TRBV6-1	NA	NA	TRBJ1-5	CASSEVREGPQHF	TGTGCCAGCAGTGAAGTACGGGAGGGGCCCCAGCATTTT
TRBV27	TRBD1	NA	TRBJ1-1	CASSPRQGSNTEAFF	TGTGCCAGCAGTCCACGACAGGGATCGAACACTGAAGCTTTCTTT
TRBV29-1	TRBD1	few	TRBJ1-1	CSVERAGGTEAFF	TGCAGCGTTGAAAGGGCAGGGGGAACTGAAGCTTTCTTT
TRBV29-1	NA	few	TRBJ1-1	CSVAGFGTEAFF	TGCAGCGTAGCAGGGTTCGGCACTGAAGCTTTCTTT
TRBV14	TRBD2	NA	TRBJ2-1	CASSPGIPGLAINNEQFF	TGTGCCAGCAGCCCGGGAATCCCGGGACTAGCGATAAACAATGAGCAGTTCTTC
TRBV11-2	TRBD2	NA	TRBJ2-3	CASSLFRASGSDTQYF	TGTGCCAGCAGCTTATTTCGGGCTAGCGGATCAGATACGCAGTATTTT
TRBV9	NA	once	TRBJ2-2	CASSVGQFTGELFF	TGTGCCAGCAGCGTAGGGCAGTTCACCGGGGAGCTGTTTTTT
TRBV6-1	TRBD2	NA	TRBJ2-1	CASSAGGPPGNEQFF	TGTGCCAGCAGCGCGGGAGGACCCCCTGGCAATGAGCAGTTCTTC
TRBV5-1	TRBD2	NA	TRBJ2-1	CASSSGLAGVYNEQFF	TGCGCCAGCAGCTCAGGACTAGCGGGAGTGTACAATGAGCAGTTCTTC
TRBV7-9	NA	NA	TRBJ1-1	CASSLRGMSTEAFF	TGTGCCAGCAGCTTACGGGGTATGAGCACTGAAGCTTTCTTT
TRBV19	TRBD2	few	TRBJ2-1	CASSSQTGLAGYNEQFF	TGTGCCAGTAGTTCTCAAACCGGACTAGCGGGATACAATGAGCAGTTCTTC
TRBV6-5	NA	NA	TRBJ2-3	CASSYRLPTDTQYF	TGTGCCAGCAGTTACCGTCTTCCCACAGATACGCAGTATTTT
TRBV10-3	NA	NA	TRBJ2-1	CAISELAVGAYNEQFF	TGTGCCATCAGTGAGTTAGCGGTGGGGGCCTACAATGAGCAGTTCTTC
TRBV6-1	TRBD2	NA	TRBJ2-1	CASSFAGTKLGEQFF	TGTGCCAGCAGTTTCGCCGGGACTAAACTTGGTGAGCAGTTCTTC
TRBV29-1	NA	NA	TRBJ1-2	CSVVYTVSSGYTF	TGCAGCGTCGTTTACACAGTATCGAGTGGCTACACCTTC
TRBV2	NA	few	TRBJ2-1	CASSVLEGWAINEQFF	TGTGCCAGCAGTGTATTAGAGGGCTGGGCCATCAATGAGCAGTTCTTC
TRBV7-6	TRBD2	NA	TRBJ2-5	CASSLEGTSRETQYF	TGTGCCAGCAGCTTAGAGGGGACTAGCAGGGAGACCCAGTACTTC
TRBV19	TRBD1	NA	TRBJ1-5	CAASGTGEQPQHF	TGTGCCGCCTCCGGGACAGGGGAGCAGCCCCAGCATTTT
TRBV6-6	NA	NA	TRBJ1-5	CASSPPNQPQHF	TGTGCCAGCAGCCCCCCAAATCAGCCCCAGCATTTT
TRBV18	TRBD1	NA	TRBJ2-7	CASSPPGGQGREQYF	TGTGCCAGCTCACCACCTGGAGGACAGGGACGCGAGCAGTACTTC
TRBV5-1	TRBD2	few	TRBJ2-7	CASSHGRAYEQYF	TGCGCCAGCAGCCATGGGAGGGCCTACGAGCAGTACTTC
TRBV19	TRBD1	NA	TRBJ1-1	CASSIWRTGNTEAFF	TGTGCCAGTAGTATATGGCGGACAGGGAACACTGAAGCTTTCTTT
TRBV7-2	NA	NA	TRBJ1-6	CASSPQGFNSPLHF	TGTGCCAGCAGCCCGCAGGGGTTTAATTCACCCCTCCACTTT
TRBV6-5	TRBD2	NA	TRBJ2-3	CASSYRPSGGLDTQYF	TGTGCCAGCAGTTACAGGCCTAGCGGGGGGCTAGATACGCAGTATTTT
TRBV6-5	NA	NA	TRBJ2-1	CASSRGGEQFF	TGTGCCAGCAGCCGAGGAGGTGAGCAGTTCTTC